The 20 T cell receptor beta chains below all came from one sample that was sequenced in a study of cytomegalovirus exposure and HLA in healthy donors. Use of 60 Vbeta and 13 Jbeta primers characterized the PCR. The repertoire was sequenced with immunoSEQ multiplex PCR; TCRdb's copy has only in-frame clones and lacks some. The data contain some 130,000 clones, 82% of them singletons. The sequencing sample was made of PBMCs. These receptors came from a woman aged 50 to 60 in good health and CMV-seropositive.

This clone was seen a few times. Other nucleotide sequences from this sample produce the same CDR3. This chain connects TRBV6-5 to TRBJ1-5; D gene unclear. Per germline, CDR1 MNHEY and CDR2 SVGAGI. Trimming removed 0 bases at V and 7 bases at J, with 10 bases between. The CDR3 consists of 14 residues. CDR3 loop: CASSYSEGYQPQHF. CDR3 in DNA: TGTGCCAGCAGTTACTCGGAGGGATACCAGCCCCAGCATTTT.

The chain combines TRBV29-1 with TRBJ2-5, with D maybe TRBD2 (6 bases). Trimming pared 3 bases from V and 5 bases from J, leaving 13 bases between. The CDR3 sequence is 13 residues long. Germline V CDR1 and CDR2: SQVTM, ANQGSEA. CDR3 sequence: CSVDLAGWETQYF. As DNA, the CDR3 is TGCAGCGTTGACCTTGCGGGGTGGGAGACCCAGTACTTC.

V gene TRBV5-4 combines with J gene TRBJ2-6, with D possibly TRBD2 on 6 matching bases. V was pared by 6 bases and J by 0 bases, with 13 bases between. From germline, CDR1 is SGHNT and CDR2 YYREEE (reference sequence). This CDR3 is built from 16 residues. The CDR3 region has the DNA TGTGCCAGCACCACACTAGCTAGCTCTGGGGCCAACGTCCTGACTTTC. Its protein product is CASTTLASSGANVLTF.

This clone was observed once. The J gene is TRBJ1-3, the V gene TRBV7-3, with a possible D match to TRBD1 (5 bases). CDR1 and CDR2 from the germline V gene are SGHTA and FQGTGA. The V end lost 1 base, the J end lost 3 bases, and 16 bases lay between the germline ends. The CDR3 contains 17 residues. DNA for the CDR3: TGTGCCAGCAGCTTAAGACCTGGGAGGGGCGATGGAAACACCATATATTTT. Residues: CASSLRPGRGDGNTIYF.

This sequence joins TRBV2 and TRBJ2-2; 12 bases match TRBD2. This CDR3 is built from 19 residues. The germline V gene has CDR1 SNHLY and CDR2 FYNNEI. V lost 6 bases and J lost 6; bases outside the gene matches: 17. CDR3 sequence reads: CASSVHSLAGGIIAGELFF. CDR3 bases: TGTGCCAGCAGCGTACACTCACTAGCGGGGGGTATAATCGCCGGGGAGCTGTTTTTT.

The V call is TRBV11-2, the J call TRBJ2-7; 9 positions match TRBD2. The germline V gene has CDR1 SGHAT and CDR2 FQNNGV. V lost 1 base to trimming and J lost 7 bases; unmatched junction nucleotides: 5. The CDR3 length is 14 residues. CDR3 loop: CASSLAQREDEQYF. The CDR3 DNA reads TGTGCCAGCAGCTTAGCCCAGCGGGAGGATGAGCAGTACTTC.

This rearrangement joins TRBV6-5 to TRBJ1-4, with D maybe TRBD1 (6 bases). The CDR3 has 15 amino acids. V dropped 6 bases and J dropped 8 bases, with 19 bases sitting between them. In germline, CDR1 is MNHEY, CDR2 SVGAGI. CDR3 amino acids: CASSHRMAGDEKLFF. The DNA of the CDR3 is TGTGCCAGCAGCCATAGGATGGCAGGGGACGAAAAACTGTTTTTT.

J is TRBJ2-3 and V is TRBV28, with 11 bases identical to TRBD2. The CDR3 is made up of 15 amino acids. The germline V gene encodes CDR1 MDHEN and CDR2 SYDVKM. The junction had 2 bases not matched to a gene; V was cut back by 6 bases and J by 0 bases. The CDR3 loop reads CASRGTSGSTDTQYF. CDR3 DNA: TGTGCCAGCAGGGGGACTAGCGGAAGCACAGATACGCAGTATTTT.

This rearrangement joins TRBV18 to TRBJ1-1, with 7 bases that match TRBD1. V dropped 6 bases and J dropped 2; count of bases not matched to a gene: 9. The CDR3 runs 15 residues. Germline CDR1 is KGHSH and CDR2 is LQKENI. CDR3 sequence: CASSLGTVSNTEAFF. Here the CDR3 DNA reads TGTGCCAGCTCGCTCGGGACAGTCAGTAACACTGAAGCTTTCTTT.

This clone was counted only a few times. The rearrangement joins TRBV7-2 to TRBJ2-7; TRBD1 agrees at 11 bases. Germline V CDR1 and CDR2: SGHTA, FQGNSA. The CDR3 contains 18 residues. V shed 4 bases and J 0 bases; nucleotides not matched to a gene: 11. This CDR3 is CASSSRTGGAPSSYEQYF. DNA of the CDR3: TGTGCCAGCAGCTCCAGGACAGGGGGCGCGCCCAGCTCCTACGAGCAGTACTTC.

The V gene is TRBV6-1, the J gene TRBJ2-1, with 8 bases aligning to TRBD1. CDR1 and CDR2 from the germline V gene are MNHNS and SASEGT. The CDR3 length is 14 residues. V was pared by 7 bases and J by 8 bases, with 10 bases of the junction left unmatched. CDR3 loop: CASTRDRSGYEQFF. CDR3 nucleotide sequence: TGTGCCAGCACCCGGGACAGGTCTGGGTATGAGCAGTTCTTC.

The chain has TRBV2 and TRBJ1-2; 9 positions agree with TRBD1. CDR1 is SNHLY, CDR2 FYNNEI, per germline. Trimming at V came to 4 bases and at J to 2 bases, leaving 5 bases not matched to a gene. The CDR3 is made up of 15 amino acids. The chain's CDR3 is CASSAGQGRNYGYTF. Here the CDR3 DNA reads TGTGCCAGCAGTGCTGGACAGGGGCGAAACTATGGCTACACCTTC.

This clone was recorded a few times. The chain links TRBV2 to TRBJ2-3, with D perhaps matching TRBD1 (5 bases). The germline gives CDR1 SNHLY, CDR2 FYNNEI. V was cut by 5 bases and J by 0 bases, with 9 bases left in between. The CDR3 spans 14 residues. The CDR3 sequence: CASSQTVSTDTQYF. In nucleotides, the CDR3 is TGTGCCAGCAGTCAGACAGTCAGCACAGATACGCAGTATTTT. The full variable domain, rest sourced from reference TRBV2 and TRBJ2-3, is EPEVTQTPSHQVTQMGQEVILRCVPISNHLYFYWYRQILGQKVEFLVSFYNNEISEKSEIFDDQFSVERPDGSNFTLKIRSTKLEDSAMYFCASSQTVSTDTQYFGPGTRLTVL.

This clone was found once. The rearrangement links TRBV14 to TRBJ2-1; TRBD2 aligns across 8 bases. J was trimmed by 7 bases and V by 6 bases; bases with no gene match: 8. This CDR3 is 14 amino acids long. CDR1 is SGHDN and CDR2 is FVKESK in the germline V gene. Here the CDR3 reads CASRYAGTSNEQFF. CDR3 DNA sequence: TGTGCCAGCAGATATGCCGGGACTAGTAATGAGCAGTTCTTC. Variable domain in full (rest from reference TRBV14 and TRBJ2-1): EAGVTQFPSHSVIEKGQTVTLRCDPISGHDNLYWYRRVMGKEIKFLLHFVKESKQDESGMPNNRFLAERTGGTYSTLKVQPAELEDSGVYFCASRYAGTSNEQFFGPGTRLTVL.

The rearrangement joins TRBV7-9 to TRBJ2-1, with TRBD2 matching 13 bases. Germline CDR1 and CDR2: SEHNR and FQNEAQ (reference sequence). The CDR3 is made up of 13 amino acids. V gave up 10 bases and J gave up 10 bases; unmatched junction bases: 7. Here the CDR3 DNA reads TGTGCCAAAGGACTAGCGGGAGTTGGAGAGCAGTTCTTC. Translated: CAKGLAGVGEQFF.

The chain has TRBV6-6 and TRBJ2-3, with D possibly TRBD2 on 5 matching bases. This CDR3 has 11 residues. Germline values: CDR1 MNHNY, CDR2 SVGAGI (reference sequence). V lost 0 bases and J lost 11, with 6 bases in between. The CDR3 DNA reads TGTGCCAGCAGTTACTCCGGGGAGCAGTATTTT. As protein: CASSYSGEQYF.

This chain connects TRBV2 to TRBJ2-5, with 11 bases lining up with TRBD1. V lost 2 bases and J lost 6; bases outside the gene matches: 5. This CDR3 has 15 residues. CDR1 and CDR2 (germline): SNHLY, FYNNEI. Written as DNA, the CDR3 is TGTGCCAGCAGTGAAAGGACAGGGGGCCAGAAGACCCAGTACTTC. Its protein is CASSERTGGQKTQYF.

Details on this clone: Germline is not matched at one junction end, which may reflect a read error. V gene TRBV4-1 combines with J gene TRBJ1-3, with TRBD1 matching 11 bases. The CDR3 totals 15 residues. Germline loops: CDR1 MGHRA, CDR2 YSYEKL. The CDR3 DNA is TGCGTCAGCAGCGCCGGGACAGGGGGTGGAAACACCATATATTTT. It specifies CVSSAGTGGGNTIYF.

The chain employs TRBV6-5 and TRBJ1-2; 7 positions match TRBD1. CDR3 length equals 16 residues. Per the germline V gene, CDR1 is MNHEY and CDR2 is SVGAGI. Germline trimming cut 4 bases from V and 1 base from J; bases unmatched to any gene: 9. CDR3 loop: CASSSPGQRINYGYTF. CDR3 DNA sequence: TGTGCCAGCAGTTCCCCGGGACAGCGGATTAACTATGGCTACACCTTC.

The CDR3 reads CASSWGGEPGNTIYF. CDR3 bases: TGTGCCAGCAGCTGGGGGGGGGAACCTGGAAACACCATATATTTT. This sequence joins TRBV7-2 and TRBJ1-3; tentative D call: TRBD1 (5 bases). Germline loops: CDR1 SGHTA, CDR2 FQGNSA. Trimming took off 4 bases at V and 2 bases at J, with 12 bases between the two ends. The CDR3 totals 15 residues.